Following are 7 T cell receptor beta chains from one sample sequenced in a study of control samples from healthy donors and cancer patients. Measured with immunoSEQ multiplex PCR; TCRdb has only the in-frame clones, and not every one. This sample has some 140,000 clones, with roughly 89% found just once. The sample comprised blood. The origin of the receptors is a man younger than 40 in good health.

This clone was seen just once. The chain has TRBV6-5 and TRBJ1-3; D is unresolved. The length of the CDR3 is 14 residues. The V gene lost 10 bases and the J gene lost 0 bases, with 13 bases spanning the gap. Germline lookup yields CDR1 MNHEY and CDR2 SVGAGI. The CDR3 DNA follows: TGTGCCACCTCGCAGCCCAGCTCTGGAAACACCATATATTTT. Translating gives CATSQPSSGNTIYF.

The V gene is TRBV4-2, the J gene TRBJ2-1; 9 nucleotides agree with TRBD2. The CDR3 runs 18 residues. Germline V gene lookup returns CDR1 LGHNA and CDR2 YNFKEQ. The J segment lost 9 bases and the V segment lost 0 bases, leaving 15 bases of the junction unmatched. Here the CDR3 DNA reads TGTGCCAGCAGCCAAGATCAATCGAGCGCGGGAGGGCCGGCTGAGCAGTTCTTC. This codes for CASSQDQSSAGGPAEQFF.

The chain is built from TRBV29-1 and TRBJ2-3; a possible D gene is TRBD2 (6 bases). V gave up 0 bases and J gave up 2 bases, with 18 bases separating them. Germline CDR1 and CDR2: SQVTM and ANQGSEA. This CDR3 region has 17 residues. The CDR3 nucleotides are TGCAGCGTTGAAGATGCTGTGGTGGAGGGCTACACAGATACGCAGTATTTT. This codes for CSVEDAVVEGYTDTQYF.

The rearrangement joins TRBV9 to TRBJ1-4, with D tentatively TRBD1 (6 bases). CDR1 SGDLS and CDR2 YYNGEE come from the germline V gene. The CDR3 runs 15 residues. V lost 0 bases, J lost 7 bases, and 13 bases lay in between. The CDR3, as DNA: TGTGCCAGCAGCGTAGGGGCAGGGGAGGTTGAAAAACTGTTTTTT. This translates into CASSVGAGEVEKLFF.

The rearrangement joins TRBV7-9 to TRBJ2-2, with D hard to call. CDR1 and CDR2 from the germline V gene are SEHNR and FQNEAQ (reference sequence). CDR3 length: 15 amino acids. V lost 3 bases and J 3 bases, leaving 11 bases between the germline ends. CDR3 sequence reads: CASSLLDGYTGELFF. The CDR3 nucleotides are TGTGCCAGCAGCTTGCTAGACGGATACACCGGGGAGCTGTTTTTT.

The CDR3 DNA follows: TGTGCCAGCAGCCAACGGACAGGGGACAATGAAAAACTGTTTTTT. This sequence encodes CASSQRTGDNEKLFF. The V gene is TRBV4-2, the J gene TRBJ1-4, with 9 bases matching TRBD1. CDR1 and CDR2 (germline): LGHNA, YNFKEQ. The CDR3 totals 15 residues. The V and J ends lost 2 bases and 5 bases, in that order; junction bases with no gene match: 3.

CDR3 in amino acids: CASSRSGRGAAGELFF. CDR3 DNA sequence: TGTGCCAGCAGTAGAAGCGGGAGGGGGGCCGCCGGGGAGCTGTTTTTT. The chain couples TRBV2 to TRBJ2-2; 10 positions match TRBD2. Unmatched junction bases numbered 9, after V lost 5 bases and J lost 6 bases. The germline CDR1 and CDR2 sequences are SNHLY and FYNNEI. The CDR3 is made up of 16 amino acids.